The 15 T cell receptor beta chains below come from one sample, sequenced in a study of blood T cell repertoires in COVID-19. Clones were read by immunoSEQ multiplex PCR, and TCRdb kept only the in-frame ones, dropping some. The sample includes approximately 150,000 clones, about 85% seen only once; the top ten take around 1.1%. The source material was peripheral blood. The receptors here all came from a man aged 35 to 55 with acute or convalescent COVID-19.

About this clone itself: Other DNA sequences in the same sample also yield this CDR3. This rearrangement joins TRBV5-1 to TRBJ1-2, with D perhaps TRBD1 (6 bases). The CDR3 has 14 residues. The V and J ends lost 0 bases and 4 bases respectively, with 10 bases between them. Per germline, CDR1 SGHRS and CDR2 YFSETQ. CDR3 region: CASSLGGLGYGYTF. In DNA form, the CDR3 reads TGCGCCAGCAGCTTGGGGGGGCTTGGCTATGGCTACACCTTC.

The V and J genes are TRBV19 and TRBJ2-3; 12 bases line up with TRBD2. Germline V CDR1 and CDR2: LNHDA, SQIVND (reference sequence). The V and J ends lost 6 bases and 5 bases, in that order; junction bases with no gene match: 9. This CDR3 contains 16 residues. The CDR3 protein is CASSLAGGPGLDTQYF. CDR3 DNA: TGTGCCAGTAGCCTAGCGGGGGGGCCTGGGCTAGATACGCAGTATTTT.

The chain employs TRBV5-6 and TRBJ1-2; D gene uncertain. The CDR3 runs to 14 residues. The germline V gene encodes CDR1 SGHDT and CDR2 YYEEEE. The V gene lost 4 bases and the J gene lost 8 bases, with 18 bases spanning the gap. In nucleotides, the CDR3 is TGTGCCAGCAGCATTGGAAGCGGATCAACGGGCTACACCTTC. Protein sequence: CASSIGSGSTGYTF.

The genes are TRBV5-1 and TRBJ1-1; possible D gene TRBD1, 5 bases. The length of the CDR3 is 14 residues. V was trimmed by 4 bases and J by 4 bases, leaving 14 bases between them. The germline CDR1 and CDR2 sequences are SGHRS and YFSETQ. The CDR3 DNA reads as TGCGCCAGCAGCCTAGACAGTGGAACCACTGAAGCTTTCTTT. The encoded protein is CASSLDSGTTEAFF.

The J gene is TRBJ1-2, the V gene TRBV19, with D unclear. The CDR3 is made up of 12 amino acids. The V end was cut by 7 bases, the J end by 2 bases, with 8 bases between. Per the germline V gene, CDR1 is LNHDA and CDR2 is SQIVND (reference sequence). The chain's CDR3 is CASKTVNYGYTF. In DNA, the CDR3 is TGTGCCAGTAAAACAGTAAACTATGGCTACACCTTC.

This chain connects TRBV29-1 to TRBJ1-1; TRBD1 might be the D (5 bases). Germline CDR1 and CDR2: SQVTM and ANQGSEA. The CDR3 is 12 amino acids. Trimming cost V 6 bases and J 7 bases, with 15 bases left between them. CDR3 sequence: CSVGARGGEAFF. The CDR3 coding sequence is TGCAGCGTGGGCGCAAGGGGTGGTGAAGCTTTCTTT.

The CDR3 loop reads CATRGTGPNTEAFF. The DNA of the CDR3 is TGTGCCACCAGGGGGACAGGCCCGAACACTGAAGCTTTCTTT. This chain connects TRBV24-1 to TRBJ1-1; 8 bases agree with TRBD1. Germline V lookup: CDR1 KGHDR, CDR2 SFDVKD. This CDR3 has 14 residues. With V trimmed by 7 bases and J by 1 base, 4 bases remained unmatched.

As DNA, the CDR3 is TGTGCCAGCAGCACAGAATCGGGGAGCACTGAAGCTTTCTTT. Encoded protein: CASSTESGSTEAFF. The chain has TRBV14 and TRBJ1-1; D unclear. The CDR3 has 14 amino acids. The germline V gene encodes CDR1 SGHDN and CDR2 FVKESK. V was pared by 5 bases and J by 4 bases, with 14 bases between.

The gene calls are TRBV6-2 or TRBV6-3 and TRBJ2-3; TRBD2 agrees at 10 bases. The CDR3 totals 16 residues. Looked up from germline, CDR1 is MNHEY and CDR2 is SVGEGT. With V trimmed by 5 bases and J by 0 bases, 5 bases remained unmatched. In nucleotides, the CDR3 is TGTGCCAGCAGTCTCCGGACTAGCGGAAGCACAGATACGCAGTATTTT. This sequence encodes CASSLRTSGSTDTQYF.

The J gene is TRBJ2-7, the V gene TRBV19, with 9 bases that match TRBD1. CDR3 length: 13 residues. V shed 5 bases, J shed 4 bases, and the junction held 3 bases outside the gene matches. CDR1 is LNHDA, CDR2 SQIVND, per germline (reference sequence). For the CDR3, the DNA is TGTGCCAGTAGTGCCGGGACAGGGTACGAGCAGTACTTC. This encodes CASSAGTGYEQYF.

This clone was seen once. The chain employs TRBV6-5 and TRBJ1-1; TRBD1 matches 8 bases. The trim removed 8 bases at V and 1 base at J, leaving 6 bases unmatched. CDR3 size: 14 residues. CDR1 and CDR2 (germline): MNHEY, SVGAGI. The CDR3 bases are TGTGCCAGCGGGGGACAGGCGGCGAACACTGAAGCTTTCTTT. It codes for CASGGQAANTEAFF.

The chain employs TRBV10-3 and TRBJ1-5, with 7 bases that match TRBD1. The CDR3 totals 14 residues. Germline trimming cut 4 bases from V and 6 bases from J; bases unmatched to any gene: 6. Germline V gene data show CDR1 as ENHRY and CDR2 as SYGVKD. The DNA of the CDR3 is TGTGCCATCAGTGTCCTGGCAGGGGGTCAGCCCCAGCATTTT. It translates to CAISVLAGGQPQHF.

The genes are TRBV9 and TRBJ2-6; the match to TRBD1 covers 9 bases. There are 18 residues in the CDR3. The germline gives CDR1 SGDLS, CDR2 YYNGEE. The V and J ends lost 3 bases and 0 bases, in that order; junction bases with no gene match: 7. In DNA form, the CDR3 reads TGTGCCAGCAGCGCGTCCGGGACAGGGATCTCTGGGGCCAACGTCCTGACTTTC. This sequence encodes CASSASGTGISGANVLTF.

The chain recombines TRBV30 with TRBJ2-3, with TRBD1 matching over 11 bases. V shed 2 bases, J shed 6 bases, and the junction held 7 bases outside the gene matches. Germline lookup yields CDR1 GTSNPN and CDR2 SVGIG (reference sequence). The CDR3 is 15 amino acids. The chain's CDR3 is CAWSTGTGGGDTQYF. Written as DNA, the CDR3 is TGTGCCTGGAGTACCGGGACAGGGGGTGGGGATACGCAGTATTTT. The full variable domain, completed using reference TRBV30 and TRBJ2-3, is SQTIHQWPATLVQPVGSPLSLECTVEGTSNPNLYWYRQAAGRGLQLLFYSVGIGQISSEVPQNLSASRPQDRQFILSSKKLLLSDSGFYLCAWSTGTGGGDTQYFGPGTRLTVL.

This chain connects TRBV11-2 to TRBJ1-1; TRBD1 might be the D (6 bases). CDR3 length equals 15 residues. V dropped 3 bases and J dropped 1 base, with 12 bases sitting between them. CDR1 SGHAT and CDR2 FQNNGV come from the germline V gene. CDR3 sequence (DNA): TGTGCCAGCAGCTTCAAGAGGGGACAGAACACTGAAGCTTTCTTT. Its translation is CASSFKRGQNTEAFF.